This T cell receptor beta chain came from a study of technical replicates of blood from four donors. Measured with immunoSEQ multiplex PCR; TCRdb has only the in-frame clones, and not every one. The table includes over 45,000 clones, more than 85% detected once. The junction had 2 bases not matched to a gene; V was cut back by 3 bases and J by 4 bases. The length of the CDR3 is 13 residues. Germline V lookup: CDR1 GTSNPN, CDR2 SVGIG (reference sequence). The source material was PBMCs. The receptor was isolated from a human donor in good health. Some clones in this sample may be carry-over from other donors' samples. The chain is built from TRBV30 and TRBJ2-7; 11 positions match TRBD1. The DNA of the CDR3 is TGTGCCTGGAGCCGGGACAGGGGGTACGAGCAGTACTTC. It yields the protein CAWSRDRGYEQYF. Full variable domain (remainder filled in from reference TRBV30 and TRBJ2-7): SQTIHQWPATLVQPVGSPLSLECTVEGTSNPNLYWYRQAAGRGLQLLFYSVGIGQISSEVPQNLSASRPQDRQFILSSKKLLLSDSGFYLCAWSRDRGYEQYFGPGTRLTVT.